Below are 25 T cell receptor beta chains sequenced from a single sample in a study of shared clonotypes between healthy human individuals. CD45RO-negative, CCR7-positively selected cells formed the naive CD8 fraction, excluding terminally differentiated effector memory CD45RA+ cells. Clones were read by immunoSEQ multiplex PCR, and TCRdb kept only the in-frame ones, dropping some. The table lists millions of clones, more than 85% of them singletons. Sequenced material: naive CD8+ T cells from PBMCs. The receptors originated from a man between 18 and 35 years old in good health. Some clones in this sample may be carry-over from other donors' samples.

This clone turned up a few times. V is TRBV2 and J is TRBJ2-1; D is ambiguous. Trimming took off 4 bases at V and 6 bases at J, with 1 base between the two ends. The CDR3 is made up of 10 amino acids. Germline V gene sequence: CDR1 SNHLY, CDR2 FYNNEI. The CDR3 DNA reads TGTGCCAGCAGTGTCAATGAGCAGTTCTTC. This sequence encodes CASSVNEQFF.

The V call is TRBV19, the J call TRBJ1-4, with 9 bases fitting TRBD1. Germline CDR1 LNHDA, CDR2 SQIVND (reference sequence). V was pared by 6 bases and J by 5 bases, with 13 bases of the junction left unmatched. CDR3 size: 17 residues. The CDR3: CASRPRTGERGNEKLFF. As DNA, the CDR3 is TGTGCCAGTAGACCTAGGACAGGGGAGAGAGGAAATGAAAAACTGTTTTTT.

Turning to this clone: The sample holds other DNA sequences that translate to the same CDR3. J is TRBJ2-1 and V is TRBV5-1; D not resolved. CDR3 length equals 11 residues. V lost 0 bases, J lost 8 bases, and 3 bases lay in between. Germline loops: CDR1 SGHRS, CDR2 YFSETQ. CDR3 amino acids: CASSLADEQFF. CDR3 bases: TGCGCCAGCAGCTTGGCGGATGAGCAGTTCTTC.

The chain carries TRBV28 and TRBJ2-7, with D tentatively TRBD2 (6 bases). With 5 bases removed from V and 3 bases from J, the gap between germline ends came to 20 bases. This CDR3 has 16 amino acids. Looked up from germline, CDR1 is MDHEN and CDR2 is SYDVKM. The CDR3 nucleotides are TGTGCCAGCAGTATTCTCAGGAGGGAGAACGGCTACGAGCAGTACTTC. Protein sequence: CASSILRRENGYEQYF.

CDR3 amino acids: CASGRGSGTDTQYF. The CDR3 nucleotides read TGTGCCAGTGGGCGCGGGAGCGGCACAGATACGCAGTATTTT. The genes are TRBV9 and TRBJ2-3; 7 bases match TRBD2. Looked up from germline, CDR1 is SGDLS and CDR2 is YYNGEE. Trimming cost V 8 bases and J 1 base; bases outside gene matches: 7. The CDR3 contains 14 residues.

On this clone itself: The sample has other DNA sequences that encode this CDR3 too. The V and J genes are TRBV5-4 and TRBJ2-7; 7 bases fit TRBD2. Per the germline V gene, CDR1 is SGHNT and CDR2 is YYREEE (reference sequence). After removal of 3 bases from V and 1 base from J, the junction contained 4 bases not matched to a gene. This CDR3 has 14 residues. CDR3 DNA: TGTGCCAGCAGCTCCGGGGGAGGGTCCTACGAGCAGTACTTC. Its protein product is CASSSGGGSYEQYF.

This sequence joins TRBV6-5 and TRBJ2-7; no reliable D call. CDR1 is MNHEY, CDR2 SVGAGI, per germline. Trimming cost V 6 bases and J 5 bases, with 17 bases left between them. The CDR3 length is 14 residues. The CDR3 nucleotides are TGTGCCAGCAGCTCAGGTTCCTGGATTAACGAGCAGTACTTC. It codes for CASSSGSWINEQYF.

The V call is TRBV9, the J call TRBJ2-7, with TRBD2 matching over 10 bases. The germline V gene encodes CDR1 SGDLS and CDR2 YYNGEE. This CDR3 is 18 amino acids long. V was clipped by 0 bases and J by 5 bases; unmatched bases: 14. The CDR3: CASSVGGLAEIEAHEQYF. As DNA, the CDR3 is TGTGCCAGCAGCGTAGGTGGACTAGCGGAAATCGAGGCCCACGAGCAGTACTTC.

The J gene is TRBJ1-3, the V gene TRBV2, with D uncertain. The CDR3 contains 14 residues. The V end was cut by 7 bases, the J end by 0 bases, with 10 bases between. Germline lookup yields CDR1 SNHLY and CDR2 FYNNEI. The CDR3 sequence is CASIFKGSGNTIYF. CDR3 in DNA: TGTGCCAGCATATTTAAAGGCTCTGGAAACACCATATATTTT.

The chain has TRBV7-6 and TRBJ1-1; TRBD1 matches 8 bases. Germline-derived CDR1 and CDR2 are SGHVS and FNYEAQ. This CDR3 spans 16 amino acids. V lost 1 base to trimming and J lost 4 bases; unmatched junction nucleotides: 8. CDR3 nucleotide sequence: TGTGCCAGCAGCTTAGGTCTCCAGGGGGCGCGCACTGAAGCTTTCTTT. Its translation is CASSLGLQGARTEAFF.

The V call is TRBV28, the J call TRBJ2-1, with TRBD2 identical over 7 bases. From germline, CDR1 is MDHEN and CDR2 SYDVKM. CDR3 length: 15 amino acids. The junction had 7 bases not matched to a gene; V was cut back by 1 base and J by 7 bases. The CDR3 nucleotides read TGTGCCAGCAGTTTATACGGCGGGAGCGTGAATGAGCAGTTCTTC. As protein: CASSLYGGSVNEQFF.

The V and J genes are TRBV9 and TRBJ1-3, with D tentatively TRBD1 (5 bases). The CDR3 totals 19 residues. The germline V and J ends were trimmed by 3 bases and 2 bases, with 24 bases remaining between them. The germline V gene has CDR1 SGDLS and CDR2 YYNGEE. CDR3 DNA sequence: TGTGCCAGCAGCGCCCAACGGCAGGGTCGGCAAGCCACTGGAAACACCATATATTTT. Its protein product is CASSAQRQGRQATGNTIYF.

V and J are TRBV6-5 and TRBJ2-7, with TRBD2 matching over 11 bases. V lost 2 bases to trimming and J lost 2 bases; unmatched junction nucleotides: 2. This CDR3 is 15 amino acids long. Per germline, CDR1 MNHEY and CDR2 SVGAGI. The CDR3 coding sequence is TGTGCCAGCAGTTACGGGACTAGCGGACCCTACGAGCAGTACTTC. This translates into CASSYGTSGPYEQYF.

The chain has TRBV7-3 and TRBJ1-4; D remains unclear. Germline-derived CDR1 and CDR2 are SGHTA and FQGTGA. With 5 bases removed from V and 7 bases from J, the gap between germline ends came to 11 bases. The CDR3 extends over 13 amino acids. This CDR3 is CASSEEPGEKLFF. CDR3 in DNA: TGTGCCAGCAGCGAGGAGCCCGGTGAAAAACTGTTTTTT.

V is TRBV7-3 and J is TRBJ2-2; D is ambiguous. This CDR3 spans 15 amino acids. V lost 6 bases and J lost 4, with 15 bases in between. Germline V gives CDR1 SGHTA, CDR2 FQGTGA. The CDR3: CASRPGWAATGELFF. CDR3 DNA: TGTGCCAGCAGGCCCGGATGGGCAGCCACCGGGGAGCTGTTTTTT.

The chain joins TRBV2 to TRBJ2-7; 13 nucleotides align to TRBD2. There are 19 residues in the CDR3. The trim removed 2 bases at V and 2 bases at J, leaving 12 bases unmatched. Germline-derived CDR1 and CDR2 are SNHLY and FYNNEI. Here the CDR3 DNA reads TGTGCCAGCAGTGAAAGAGGACTAGCGGGGGCTGTGTCCCCCTACGAGCAGTACTTC. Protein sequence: CASSERGLAGAVSPYEQYF.

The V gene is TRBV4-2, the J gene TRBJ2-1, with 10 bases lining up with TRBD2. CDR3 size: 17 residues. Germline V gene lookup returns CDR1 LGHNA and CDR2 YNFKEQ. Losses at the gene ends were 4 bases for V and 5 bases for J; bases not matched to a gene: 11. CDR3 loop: CASSPVASGSLNNEQFF. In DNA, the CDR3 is TGTGCCAGCAGCCCCGTCGCTAGCGGGAGTTTGAACAATGAGCAGTTCTTC.

CDR3 DNA sequence: TGTGCCAGCAGCGCCTCAGTAGCGGGAGGAGAAACAGATACGCAGTATTTT. Protein: CASSASVAGGETDTQYF. This rearrangement joins TRBV9 to TRBJ2-3, with 10 positions matching TRBD2. This CDR3 has 17 amino acids. The J segment lost 3 bases and the V segment lost 3 bases, leaving 10 bases of the junction unmatched. Germline V gene lookup returns CDR1 SGDLS and CDR2 YYNGEE. The full variable domain, rest sourced from reference TRBV9 and TRBJ2-3, is DSGVTQTPKHLITATGQRVTLRCSPRSGDLSVYWYQQSLDQGLQFLIQYYNGEERAKGNILERFSAQQFPDLHSELNLSSLELGDSALYFCASSASVAGGETDTQYFGPGTRLTVL.

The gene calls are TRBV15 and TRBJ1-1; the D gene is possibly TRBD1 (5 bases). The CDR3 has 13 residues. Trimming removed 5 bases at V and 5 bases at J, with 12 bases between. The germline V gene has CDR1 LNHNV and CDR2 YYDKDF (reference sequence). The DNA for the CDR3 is TGTGCCACCAGCGCCCGGGGCCATACTGAAGCTTTCTTT. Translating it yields CATSARGHTEAFF.

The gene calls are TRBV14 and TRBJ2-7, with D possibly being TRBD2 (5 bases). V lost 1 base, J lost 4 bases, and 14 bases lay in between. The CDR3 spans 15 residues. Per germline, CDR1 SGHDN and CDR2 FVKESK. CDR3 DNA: TGTGCCAGCAGCCAAGGCCCCTTAGCGTGGTACGAGCAGTACTTC. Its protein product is CASSQGPLAWYEQYF. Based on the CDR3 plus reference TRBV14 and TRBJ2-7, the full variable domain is EAGVTQFPSHSVIEKGQTVTLRCDPISGHDNLYWYRRVMGKEIKFLLHFVKESKQDESGMPNNRFLAERTGGTYSTLKVQPAELEDSGVYFCASSQGPLAWYEQYFGPGTRLTVT.

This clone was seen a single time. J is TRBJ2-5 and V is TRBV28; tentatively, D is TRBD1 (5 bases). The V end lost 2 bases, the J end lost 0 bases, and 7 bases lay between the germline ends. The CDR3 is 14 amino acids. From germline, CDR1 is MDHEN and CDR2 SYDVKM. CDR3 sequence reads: CASSLTGDQETQYF. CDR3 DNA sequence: TGTGCCAGCAGTTTAACAGGCGACCAAGAGACCCAGTACTTC.

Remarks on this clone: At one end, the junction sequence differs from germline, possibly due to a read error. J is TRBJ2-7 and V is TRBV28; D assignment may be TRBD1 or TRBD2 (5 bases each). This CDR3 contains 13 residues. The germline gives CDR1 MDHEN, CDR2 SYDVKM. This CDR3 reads CASNLFGGYEQYF. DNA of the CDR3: TGTGCCAGCAATTTATTTGGGGGTTACGAGCAGTACTTC.

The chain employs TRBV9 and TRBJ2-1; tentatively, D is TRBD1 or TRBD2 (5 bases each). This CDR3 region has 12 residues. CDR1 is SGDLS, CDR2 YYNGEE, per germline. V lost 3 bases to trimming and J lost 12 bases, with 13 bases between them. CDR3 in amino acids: CASSAPPGPQFF. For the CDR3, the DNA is TGTGCCAGCAGCGCCCCACCGGGACCGCAGTTCTTC.

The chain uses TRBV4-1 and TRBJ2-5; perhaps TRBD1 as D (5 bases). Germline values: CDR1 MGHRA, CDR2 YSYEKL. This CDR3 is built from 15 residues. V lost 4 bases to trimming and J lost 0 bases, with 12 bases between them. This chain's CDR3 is CASSLGPGYQETQYF. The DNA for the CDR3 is TGCGCCAGCAGCCTCGGACCAGGGTACCAAGAGACCCAGTACTTC.

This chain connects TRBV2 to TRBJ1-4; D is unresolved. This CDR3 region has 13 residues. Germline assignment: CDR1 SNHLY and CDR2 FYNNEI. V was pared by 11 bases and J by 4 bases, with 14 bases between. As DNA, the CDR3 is TGTGCCTGGACGCCGGGCTATAATGAAAAACTGTTTTTT. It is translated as CAWTPGYNEKLFF.